This entry lists 31 T cell receptor beta chains sequenced from one sample in a study of T cells in women clearing cervical HPV infection. Sequenced by immunoSEQ multiplex PCR; TCRdb stores in-frame clones only, minus some. In all, the sample yields about 36,000 clones. Sequenced: blood buffy coat. The receptors were gathered from a woman between 18 and 70 years old with a cervical HPV16 infection that either progressed to CIN3+ or cleared (not recorded which).

A note on this clone: The read ends 3 residues shy of where the CDR3 ends; the end is completed using the germline J gene. This sequence joins TRBV10-3 and TRBJ1-1; D remains ambiguous. Germline loops: CDR1 ENHRY, CDR2 SYGVKD. The germline V and J ends were trimmed by 4 bases and 0 bases, with 6 bases remaining between them. The CDR3 extends over 13 amino acids. CDR3 region: CAISGPLNTEAFF. CDR3 bases read: TGTGCCATCAGTGGTCCTCTGAACACTGAA.

On this clone itself: The observed sequence ends 3 residues before the CDR3 terminus, with the missing tail filled in from the germline J gene. The rearrangement links TRBV14 to TRBJ1-1; possible D gene TRBD1, 6 bases. Germline V gene sequence: CDR1 SGHDN, CDR2 FVKESK. Trimming took off 4 bases at V and 5 bases at J, with 17 bases between the two ends. The CDR3 loop spans 15 amino acids. Partial CDR3 DNA: TGTGCCAGCAGCCGCCACAGGGCGCCCGGAACTGAA. Translating gives CASSRHRAPGTE. The full CDR3 protein is CASSRHRAPGTEAFF. The whole variable domain, filled in from reference TRBV14 and TRBJ1-1, reads EAGVTQFPSHSVIEKGQTVTLRCDPISGHDNLYWYRRVMGKEIKFLLHFVKESKQDESGMPNNRFLAERTGGTYSTLKVQPAELEDSGVYFCASSRHRAPGTEAFFGQGTRLTVV.

Remarks on this clone: The CDR3 goes on 3 residues after the read ends, and that part is filled in from the germline J gene. The chain recombines TRBV28 with TRBJ2-3; D may be TRBD1 (6 bases). V shed 6 bases and J shed 6 bases, with 19 bases lying between them. CDR1 is MDHEN and CDR2 is SYDVKM in the germline V gene. This CDR3 spans 15 amino acids. This chain's CDR3 is CASSSRVAGEDTQYF. CDR3 DNA (partial): TGTGCCAGCAGCTCCCGGGTGGCAGGGGAGGATACG.

About this clone itself: Germline and junction disagree at one end, which may indicate a read error. The CDR3 goes on 3 residues after the read ends, and that part is filled in from the germline J gene. The chain has TRBV4-2 and TRBJ2-7; D ambiguous. Looked up from germline, CDR1 is LGHNA and CDR2 is YNFKEQ. This CDR3 region has 16 residues. The sequenced CDR3 bases are TGCGCCAGCAGCCAAGAGCTGCTACAGAGCTCCTACGAG. Its protein is CASSQELLQSSYE. The CDR3 as a whole reads CASSQELLQSSYEQYF.

Notes on this clone: Coverage ceases 3 residues before the CDR3 finishes, and the germline J gene fills in the end. The genes are TRBV5-1 and TRBJ2-3, with TRBD2 as a possible D gene (6 bases). Per the germline V gene, CDR1 is SGHRS and CDR2 is YFSETQ. The V gene lost 5 bases and the J gene lost 3 bases, with 16 bases spanning the gap. The CDR3 length is 15 residues. The CDR3 spells CASSLTQGGTDTQYF. CDR3 DNA, as far as it was read: TGCGCCAGCAGTCTGACCCAGGGAGGAACAGATACG.

A remark on this clone: From the germline J gene comes the end of the CDR3, since the read stops 3 residues before it. The gene calls are TRBV2 and TRBJ1-6; a possible D gene is TRBD1 (6 bases). The CDR3 length is 15 residues. V gave up 6 bases and J gave up 5 bases, with 14 bases separating them. In germline, CDR1 is SNHLY, CDR2 FYNNEI. Incomplete CDR3 DNA: TGTGCCAGCAGGCTCAACAGGGATCATAATTCACCC. Protein sequence: CASRLNRDHNSP. The whole CDR3 region reads CASRLNRDHNSPLHF.

Of note for this clone: The read comes to an end 3 residues before the CDR3 does, leaving the germline J gene to fill in the end. The chain couples TRBV20-1 to TRBJ2-3, with 11 bases matching TRBD2. This CDR3 has 16 amino acids. Per germline, CDR1 DFQATT and CDR2 SNEGSKA (reference sequence). V lost 6 bases and J lost 5; bases outside the gene matches: 13. Incomplete CDR3 DNA: TGCAGTGCGCCTACTAGCGGGGGCCTCGAGGGAGATACG. It yields the protein CSAPTSGGLEGDT. In full, the CDR3 is CSAPTSGGLEGDTQYF.

On this clone: The read stops 3 residues short of the end of the CDR3; the missing end is completed from the germline J gene. The V call is TRBV11-3, the J call TRBJ1-1, with D perhaps TRBD1 (6 bases). Germline V lookup: CDR1 SGHNT, CDR2 YENEEA. The CDR3 spans 13 residues. CDR3 region: CASSLSPGTEAFF. CDR3 DNA, as far as it was read: TGTGCCAGCAGCTTATCCCCCGGGACAGAA.

Incomplete CDR3 DNA: TGCGCCAGCAGCTACGAGACAGGGTACGGC. It is translated as CASSYETGYG. The full CDR3 sequence reads CASSYETGYGYTF. This sequence joins TRBV5-1 and TRBJ1-2; TRBD1 agrees at 7 bases. The observed sequence ends 3 residues before the CDR3 terminus, with the missing tail filled in from the germline J gene. This CDR3 has 13 amino acids. The V gene's germline CDR1 is SGHRS and CDR2 YFSETQ.

In regard to this clone: Sequencing ends 3 residues short of the CDR3 end; the germline J gene provides the rest. This rearrangement joins TRBV20-1 to TRBJ2-7; 7 positions agree with TRBD2. Germline V CDR1 and CDR2: DFQATT, SNEGSKA (reference sequence). CDR3 length: 14 residues. The ends lost 0 bases at V and 6 bases at J; junction bases unmatched: 8. CDR3: CSARDWGGGGEQYF. The covered CDR3 bases are TGCAGTGCTAGAGATTGGGGGGGTGGAGGCGAG.

The sequenced part of the CDR3 DNA is TGCGCCAGCAGCTTGCTCCAGGGGGACAGGAACACTGAA. It codes for CASSLLQGDRNTE. The CDR3 as a whole reads CASSLLQGDRNTEAFF. The chain employs TRBV5-1 and TRBJ1-1; 7 bases fit TRBD1. Sequencing ends 3 residues short of the CDR3 end; the germline J gene provides the rest. The CDR3 runs 16 residues. Germline CDR1 SGHRS, CDR2 YFSETQ. V dropped 1 base and J dropped 1; count of bases not matched to a gene: 7. Full variable domain (missing parts from reference TRBV5-1 and TRBJ1-1): KAGVTQTPRYLIKTRGQQVTLSCSPISGHRSVSWYQQTPGQGLQFLFEYFSETQRNKGNFPGRFSGRQFSNSRSEMNVSTLELGDSALYLCASSLLQGDRNTEAFFGQGTRLTVV.

Worth noting for this clone: The CDR3 end is not reached by the read, which stops 3 residues before it; the germline J gene fills it in. The chain links TRBV19 to TRBJ2-3, with TRBD2 matching 7 bases. Trimming removed 1 base from V and 4 bases from J; junction bases left unmatched: 11. CDR1 is LNHDA and CDR2 is SQIVND in the germline V gene (reference sequence). The CDR3 contains 17 residues. CDR3: CASSIAGLVSLSDTQYF. The DNA read from the CDR3 is TGTGCCAGTAGTATAGCTGGACTAGTCTCCCTTTCAGATACG.

Turning to this clone: The read ends 3 residues before the CDR3 terminus; that terminus is restored from the germline J gene. The rearrangement uses TRBV20-1 and TRBJ1-1, with D perhaps matching TRBD1 (6 bases). Trimming took 4 bases from V and 5 from J, leaving 17 bases between them. The CDR3 length is 14 residues. Germline-derived CDR1 and CDR2 are DFQATT and SNEGSKA (reference sequence). CDR3 DNA, as far as it was read: TGCAGTGCTACCCCCGGGACCCAGGGGACTGAA. Amino acid sequence: CSATPGTQGTE. The CDR3 in its entirety is CSATPGTQGTEAFF.

On this clone: With the read ending 3 residues before the CDR3 end, the germline J gene is used to fill in that end. This chain connects TRBV11-2 to TRBJ2-7; D not resolved. CDR3 size: 14 residues. The V end lost 5 bases, the J end lost 3 bases, and 14 bases lay between the germline ends. CDR1 and CDR2 (germline): SGHAT, FQNNGV. The CDR3 sequence: CASSNPYSNYEQYF. Partial CDR3 DNA: TGTGCCAGCAGCAACCCATACAGCAACTACGAG.

Note on this clone: The read is 3 residues too short to cover the CDR3 end, so that end is filled in from the germline J gene. The chain recombines TRBV11-1 with TRBJ2-7; weak D call: TRBD1 (5 bases). The CDR3 is 15 residues long. V lost 5 bases, J lost 1 base, and 15 bases lay in between. The V gene's germline CDR1 is SGHAT and CDR2 FQDESV (reference sequence). The sequenced part of the CDR3 DNA is TGTGCCAGCAGCCCCGAAAGGGGATCGTCCTACGAG. Protein sequence: CASSPERGSSYE. The whole CDR3 protein is CASSPERGSSYEQYF.

On this clone itself: The missing CDR3 end, 3 residues past where the read stops, is filled in from the germline J gene. The chain is built from TRBV13 and TRBJ2-7, with a tentative D call TRBD2 (5 bases). The CDR3 covers 17 residues. CDR1 is PRHDT and CDR2 is FYEKMQ in the germline V gene (reference sequence). V was cut by 4 bases and J by 2 bases, with 21 bases left in between. CDR3 region: CASSSHGVSLGAYEQYF. The covered CDR3 bases are TGTGCCAGCAGCTCGCACGGGGTATCCTTGGGAGCCTACGAG.

Remarks on this clone: The sequence runs out 3 residues before the end of the CDR3; the remainder is reconstructed from the germline J gene. This chain joins TRBV5-1 and TRBJ2-3, with TRBD2 matching 9 bases. The CDR3 runs to 17 residues. Germline trimming cut 3 bases from V and 6 bases from J; bases unmatched to any gene: 14. The germline V gene has CDR1 SGHRS and CDR2 YFSETQ. CDR3 sequence: CASSWRPSGGSSDTQYF. The part of the CDR3 DNA that was read is TGCGCCAGCAGCTGGAGACCGAGCGGGGGGTCGTCTGATACG.

About this clone: The read terminates 3 residues before the CDR3 end, so the remaining end is supplied by the germline J gene. The V and J genes are TRBV19 and TRBJ2-2; TRBD1 is a possible D gene (5 bases). Trimming removed 5 bases at V and 6 bases at J, with 10 bases between. In germline, CDR1 is LNHDA, CDR2 SQIVND (reference sequence). The CDR3 consists of 13 residues. The CDR3 region is CASSWLGAGELFF. The sequenced CDR3 bases are TGTGCCAGTAGTTGGCTAGGGGCCGGGGAG.

Regarding this clone: The DNA ends 3 residues before the CDR3 does, and the rest of the CDR3 is filled in from the germline J gene. The V call is TRBV7-2, the J call TRBJ1-6; 10 bases align to TRBD1. Trimming removed 1 base from V and 9 bases from J; junction bases left unmatched: 3. Germline values: CDR1 SGHTA, CDR2 FQGNSA. This CDR3 is built from 15 residues. The CDR3 bases that were read are TGTGCCAGCAGCTTAGGCTGGACAGGGGGTTCACCC. Translation: CASSLGWTGGSP. From start to end, the CDR3 is CASSLGWTGGSPLHF.

A remark on this clone: The CDR3 end lies 3 residues beyond the end of the read and is filled in from the germline J gene. The V and J genes are TRBV20-1 and TRBJ1-5; possibly TRBD1 for D (5 bases). This CDR3 comprises 12 residues. V was cut by 5 bases and J by 5 bases, with 10 bases left in between. Germline V gives CDR1 DFQATT, CDR2 SNEGSKA (reference sequence). The CDR3 region is CSAHGGDQPQHF. The DNA read from the CDR3 is TGCAGTGCTCATGGGGGGGATCAGCCC.

As for this clone: The CDR3 end falls 3 residues outside the read, so it is completed with the germline J gene. The V call is TRBV2, the J call TRBJ1-2, with D perhaps TRBD1 (6 bases). Germline CDR1 SNHLY, CDR2 FYNNEI. The CDR3 has 14 residues. CDR3 sequence reads: CASSDRSGVYGYTF. The covered CDR3 bases are TGTGCCAGCAGTGATAGGTCAGGGGTATACGGC.

As concerns this clone: The CDR3 goes on 3 residues after the read ends, and that part is filled in from the germline J gene. The chain has TRBV6-7 and TRBJ2-3; 16 bases fit TRBD2. TRBV6-7 is flagged as an ORF with uncertain function. This CDR3 has 20 amino acids. The V segment lost 6 bases and the J segment 1 base; nucleotides outside the gene matches: 13. The CDR3 protein is CASRDSGTSGGAGRTDTQYF. The DNA read from the CDR3 is TGTGCCAGCAGGGATTCCGGGACTAGCGGGGGGGCTGGTCGCACAGATACG.

A note on this clone: The sequenced fragment ends 3 residues before the CDR3 boundary, so the rest is inferred from the germline J gene. The chain is built from TRBV5-5 and TRBJ2-2; D is unclear. Germline lookup yields CDR1 SGHKS and CDR2 YYEKEE (reference sequence). The length of the CDR3 is 13 residues. The V and J ends lost 0 bases and 5 bases respectively, with 5 bases between them. The sequenced CDR3 bases are TGTGCCAGCAGCTTGGTGCGAACCGGGGAG. This encodes CASSLVRTGE. The entire CDR3 is CASSLVRTGELFF.

Turning to this clone: From the germline J gene comes the end of the CDR3, since the read stops 3 residues before it. This chain connects TRBV27 to TRBJ2-7; tentatively, D is TRBD2 (6 bases). CDR3 length: 14 residues. Germline CDR1 MNHEY, CDR2 SMNVEV (reference sequence). Trimming cost V 2 bases and J 0 bases, with 8 bases left between them. CDR3 loop: CASSLAGLSYEQYF. The sequenced CDR3 bases are TGTGCCAGCAGTTTAGCGGGGCTCTCCTACGAG.

In the case of this clone: The read ends 3 residues shy of where the CDR3 ends; the end is completed using the germline J gene. The chain couples TRBV2 to TRBJ2-1, with 9 bases that match TRBD2. Trimming at V came to 1 base and at J to 7 bases, leaving 5 bases not matched to a gene. The CDR3 loop spans 15 amino acids. The V gene's germline CDR1 is SNHLY and CDR2 FYNNEI. CDR3 bases read: TGTGCCAGCAGTGAAGTAGCTAGCGGGATGAATGAG. This sequence encodes CASSEVASGMNE. The whole CDR3 protein is CASSEVASGMNEQFF.

CDR3 DNA (partial): TGTGCCAGCAGCTTAGGAAAGGATTCACCC. Translation gives CASSLGKDSP. The complete CDR3 reads CASSLGKDSPLHF. The rearrangement links TRBV7-2 to TRBJ1-6; no firm D call. The read stops 3 residues short of the end of the CDR3; the missing end is completed from the germline J gene. This CDR3 comprises 13 residues. The germline V gene has CDR1 SGHTA and CDR2 FQGNSA. Trimming cost V 1 base and J 8 bases, with 6 bases left between them. The whole variable domain, filled in from reference TRBV7-2 and TRBJ1-6, reads GAGVSQSPSNKVTEKGKDVELRCDPISGHTALYWYRQSLGQGLEFLIYFQGNSAPDKSGLPSDRFSAERTGGSVSTLTIQRTQQEDSAVYLCASSLGKDSPLHFGNGTRLTVT.

CDR3 loop: CASSQDAHTDTQYF. The sequenced CDR3 bases are TGTGCCAGCAGCCAAGATGCACACACAGATACG. V and J are TRBV4-2 and TRBJ2-3; no clear D gene. The read ends 3 residues before the CDR3 terminus; that terminus is restored from the germline J gene. This CDR3 has 14 residues. The V gene's germline CDR1 is LGHNA and CDR2 YNFKEQ. The germline V and J ends were trimmed by 0 bases and 2 bases, with 6 bases remaining between them.

On this clone itself: The observed sequence ends 3 residues before the CDR3 terminus, with the missing tail filled in from the germline J gene. The gene calls are TRBV29-1 and TRBJ2-1, with TRBD2 matching 8 bases. Trimming at V came to 4 bases and at J to 6 bases, leaving 11 bases not matched to a gene. The germline CDR1 and CDR2 sequences are SQVTM and ANQGSEA. This CDR3 is 15 amino acids long. CDR3 DNA (partial): TGCAGCGTTGGTGGCAGGACAAGCGGGAGCAATGAG. It codes for CSVGGRTSGSNE. The whole CDR3 reads CSVGGRTSGSNEQFF.

A remark on this clone: The read ends 3 residues shy of where the CDR3 ends; the end is completed using the germline J gene. The chain links TRBV18 to TRBJ1-5; 9 bases match TRBD1. V dropped 5 bases and J dropped 6; count of bases not matched to a gene: 8. Germline CDR1 and CDR2: KGHSH and LQKENI. The CDR3 sequence is 15 residues long. The CDR3 region is CASSAPGQGGQPQHF. The DNA read from the CDR3 is TGTGCCAGCTCAGCTCCGGGACAGGGCGGTCAGCCC.

Points on this clone: The DNA ends 3 residues before the CDR3 does, and the rest of the CDR3 is filled in from the germline J gene. This chain connects TRBV30 to TRBJ1-3; 8 nucleotides match TRBD1. J lost 2 bases, V lost 5 bases, and 8 bases had no gene match. Germline V lookup: CDR1 GTSNPN, CDR2 SVGIG (reference sequence). The CDR3 is made up of 15 amino acids. CDR3 bases read: TGTGCCTGGCTCGGACAGGGAGGCGCTGGAAACACC. This encodes CAWLGQGGAGNT. The whole CDR3 sequence reads CAWLGQGGAGNTIYF. The variable domain in full, with the rest retrieved from reference TRBV30 and TRBJ1-3, is SQTIHQWPATLVQPVGSPLSLECTVEGTSNPNLYWYRQAAGRGLQLLFYSVGIGQISSEVPQNLSASRPQDRQFILSSKKLLLSDSGFYLCAWLGQGGAGNTIYFGEGSWLTVV.

As to this clone: The read comes to an end 3 residues before the CDR3 does, leaving the germline J gene to fill in the end. Different DNA sequences within this sample yield the same CDR3. The V and J genes are TRBV7-8 and TRBJ2-7; the match to TRBD1 covers 9 bases. CDR1 SGHVS and CDR2 FQNEAQ come from the germline V gene. This CDR3 is built from 15 residues. The J segment lost 0 bases and the V segment lost 5 bases, leaving 5 bases of the junction unmatched. The DNA read from the CDR3 is TGTGCCAGCAGCCCGGGACAGGGACCCTCCTACGAG. Residues: CASSPGQGPSYE. The whole CDR3 sequence reads CASSPGQGPSYEQYF.